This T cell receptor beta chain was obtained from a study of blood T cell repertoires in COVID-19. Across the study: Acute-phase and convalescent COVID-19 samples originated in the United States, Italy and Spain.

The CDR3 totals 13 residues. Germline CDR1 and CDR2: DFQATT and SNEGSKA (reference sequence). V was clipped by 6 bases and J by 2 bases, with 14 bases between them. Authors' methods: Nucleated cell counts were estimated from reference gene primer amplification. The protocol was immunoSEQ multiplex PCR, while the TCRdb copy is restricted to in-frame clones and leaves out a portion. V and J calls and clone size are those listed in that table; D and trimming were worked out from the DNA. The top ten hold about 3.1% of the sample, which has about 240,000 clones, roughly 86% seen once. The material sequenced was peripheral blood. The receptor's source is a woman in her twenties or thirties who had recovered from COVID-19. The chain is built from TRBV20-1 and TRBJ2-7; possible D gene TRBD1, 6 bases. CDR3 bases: TGCAGTGCCAGTGGGACACCAGCCTACGAGCAGTACTTC. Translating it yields CSASGTPAYEQYF.